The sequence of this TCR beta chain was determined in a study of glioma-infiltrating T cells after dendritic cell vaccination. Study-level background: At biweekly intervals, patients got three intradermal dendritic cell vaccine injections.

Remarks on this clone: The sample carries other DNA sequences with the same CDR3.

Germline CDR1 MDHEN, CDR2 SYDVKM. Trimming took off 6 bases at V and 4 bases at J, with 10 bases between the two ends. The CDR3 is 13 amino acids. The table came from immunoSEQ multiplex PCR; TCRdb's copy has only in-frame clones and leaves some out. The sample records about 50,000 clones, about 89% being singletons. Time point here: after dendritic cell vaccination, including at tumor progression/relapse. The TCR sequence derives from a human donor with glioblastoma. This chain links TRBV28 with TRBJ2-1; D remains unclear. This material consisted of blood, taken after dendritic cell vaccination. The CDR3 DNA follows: TGTGCCAGCAGCCTCGGCAGGTACAATGAGCAGTTCTTC. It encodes CASSLGRYNEQFF.